Described below is a single T cell receptor (beta chain) sequence and its context. The data belong to a study of blood T cell repertoires in COVID-19. Across the whole study: Some COVID-19 samples were acute and others convalescent; all came from the United States, Italy and Spain. Sources were T cells, B-cell-depleted T cells, or PBMCs; the material itself was cDNA or gDNA.

The CDR3 covers 15 residues. Looked up from germline, CDR1 is SGHNT and CDR2 is YENEEA. The junction had 4 bases not matched to a gene; V was cut back by 5 bases and J by 0 bases. The repertoire was sequenced with immunoSEQ multiplex PCR; TCRdb's copy has only in-frame clones and lacks some. The repertoire holds roughly 250,000 clones, with roughly 80% as singletons. V is TRBV11-3 and J is TRBJ2-3; 8 bases match TRBD1. The specimen sequenced was peripheral blood. The clonotype originates from a woman aged 55 to 70 with active or convalescent COVID-19. The CDR3 sequence: CASSLGQGSTDTQYF. CDR3 nucleotides: TGTGCCAGCAGCCTTGGACAGGGAAGCACAGATACGCAGTATTTT.